This TCR beta chain was identified during a study of PD-L1 blockade in urothelial cancer. Looked up from germline, CDR1 is MGHRA and CDR2 is YSYEKL. The CDR3 loop spans 16 amino acids. Trimming left V 6 bases short and J 5 bases short, with 19 bases between. This sample's time point: pretreatment peripheral blood. Sequencing was performed with immunoSEQ multiplex PCR; in TCRdb, only in-frame clones are kept and a portion is missing. Of tens of thousands of clones listed, about 84% are singletons. The chain has TRBV4-1 and TRBJ2-2; possible D gene TRBD2, 7 bases. The receptor was derived from a man aged 60 to 75 with urothelial cancer. The input for sequencing was PBMCs, taken around atezolizumab (anti-PD-L1) treatment. DNA for the CDR3: TGCGCCAGCAGACCTACTACTAGGGGGGGTACCGGGGAGCTGTTTTTT. Translated, it gives CASRPTTRGGTGELFF.